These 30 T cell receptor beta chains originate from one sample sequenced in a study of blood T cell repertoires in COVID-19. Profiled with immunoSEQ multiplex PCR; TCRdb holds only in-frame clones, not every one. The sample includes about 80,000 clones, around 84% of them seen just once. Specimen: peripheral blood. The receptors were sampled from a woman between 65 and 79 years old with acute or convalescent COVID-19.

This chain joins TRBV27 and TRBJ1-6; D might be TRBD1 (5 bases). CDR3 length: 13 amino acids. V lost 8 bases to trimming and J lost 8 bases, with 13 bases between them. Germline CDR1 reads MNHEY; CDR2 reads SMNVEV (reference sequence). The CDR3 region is CASRRLGDSPLHF. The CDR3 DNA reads TGTGCCAGCCGTCGCCTAGGGGATTCACCCCTCCACTTT.

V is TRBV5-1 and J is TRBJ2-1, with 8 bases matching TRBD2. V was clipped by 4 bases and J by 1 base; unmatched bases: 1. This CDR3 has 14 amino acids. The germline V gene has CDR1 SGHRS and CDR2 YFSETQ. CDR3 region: CASSASGSYNEQFF. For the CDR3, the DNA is TGCGCCAGCAGCGCTAGCGGGTCCTACAATGAGCAGTTCTTC.

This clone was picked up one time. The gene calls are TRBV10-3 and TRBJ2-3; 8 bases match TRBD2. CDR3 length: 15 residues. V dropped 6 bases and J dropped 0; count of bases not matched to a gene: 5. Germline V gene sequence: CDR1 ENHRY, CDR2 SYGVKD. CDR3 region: CAISTSGGSTDTQYF. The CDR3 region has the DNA TGTGCCATCAGCACTAGCGGAGGGAGCACAGATACGCAGTATTTT.

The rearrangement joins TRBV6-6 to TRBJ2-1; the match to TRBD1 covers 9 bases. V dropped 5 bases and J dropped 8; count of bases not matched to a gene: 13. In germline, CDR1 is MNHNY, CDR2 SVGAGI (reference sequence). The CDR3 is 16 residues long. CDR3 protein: CASSPPGTGSSYEQFF. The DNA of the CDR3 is TGTGCCAGCAGTCCTCCTGGGACAGGGTCGTCCTATGAGCAGTTCTTC.

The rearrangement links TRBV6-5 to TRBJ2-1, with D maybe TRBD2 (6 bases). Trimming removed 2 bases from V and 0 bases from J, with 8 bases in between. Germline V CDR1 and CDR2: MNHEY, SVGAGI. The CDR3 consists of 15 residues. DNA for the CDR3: TGTGCCAGCAGTTACGTCGGGGGCTCCTACAATGAGCAGTTCTTC. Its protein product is CASSYVGGSYNEQFF.

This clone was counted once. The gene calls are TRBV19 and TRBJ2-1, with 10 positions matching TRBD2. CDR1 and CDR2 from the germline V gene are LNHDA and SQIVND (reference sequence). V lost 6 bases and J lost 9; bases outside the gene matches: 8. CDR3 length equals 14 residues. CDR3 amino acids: CASSSLAGEAEQFF. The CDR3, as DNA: TGTGCCAGTAGCAGCCTAGCGGGAGAGGCTGAGCAGTTCTTC. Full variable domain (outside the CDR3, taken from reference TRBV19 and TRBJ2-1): DGGITQSPKYLFRKEGQNVTLSCEQNLNHDAMYWYRQDPGQGLRLIYYSQIVNDFQKGDIAEGYSVSREKKESFPLTVTSAQKNPTAFYLCASSSLAGEAEQFFGPGTRLTVL.

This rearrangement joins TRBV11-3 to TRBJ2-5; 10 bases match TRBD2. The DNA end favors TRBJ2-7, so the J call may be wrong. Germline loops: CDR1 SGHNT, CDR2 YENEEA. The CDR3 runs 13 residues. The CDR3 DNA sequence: TGTGCCAGCAGCCGACTAGCGGGTAGCGAGCAGTACTTC. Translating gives CASSRLAGSEQYF.

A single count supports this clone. The DNA for the CDR3 is TGTGCCAGCAGCAAGCTAGGGGGCGCCTCCTACGAGCAGTACTTC. Residues: CASSKLGGASYEQYF. This chain connects TRBV7-9 to TRBJ2-7; 7 bases fit TRBD1. The CDR3 sequence is 15 residues long. CDR1 SEHNR and CDR2 FQNEAQ come from the germline V gene (reference sequence). The trim removed 5 bases at V and 0 bases at J, leaving 7 bases unmatched.

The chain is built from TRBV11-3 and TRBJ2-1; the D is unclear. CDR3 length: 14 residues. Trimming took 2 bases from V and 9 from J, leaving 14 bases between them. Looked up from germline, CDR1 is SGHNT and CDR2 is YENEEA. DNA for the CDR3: TGTGCCAGCAGCTTAAGACGTGGAGCTAGTGAGCAGTTCTTC. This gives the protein CASSLRRGASEQFF. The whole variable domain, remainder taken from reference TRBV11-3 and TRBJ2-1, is EAGVVQSPRYKIIEKKQPVAFWCNPISGHNTLYWYLQNLGQGPELLIRYENEEAVDDSQLPKDRFSAERLKGVDSTLKIQPAELGDSAVYLCASSLRRGASEQFFGPGTRLTVL.

In DNA form, the CDR3 reads TGCGCCAGCAGCCAAGATGACGGGAGCTCCTATAATTCACCCCTCCACTTT. This translates into CASSQDDGSSYNSPLHF. The chain links TRBV4-1 to TRBJ1-6; no firm D call. CDR1 is MGHRA and CDR2 is YSYEKL in the germline V gene. V was cut by 0 bases and J by 0 bases, with 9 bases left in between. There are 17 residues in the CDR3.

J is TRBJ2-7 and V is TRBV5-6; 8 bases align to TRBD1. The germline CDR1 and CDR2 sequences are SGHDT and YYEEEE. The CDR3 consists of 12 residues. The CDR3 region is CATGTGTYEQYF. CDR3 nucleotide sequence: TGTGCGACAGGGACAGGAACCTACGAGCAGTACTTC.

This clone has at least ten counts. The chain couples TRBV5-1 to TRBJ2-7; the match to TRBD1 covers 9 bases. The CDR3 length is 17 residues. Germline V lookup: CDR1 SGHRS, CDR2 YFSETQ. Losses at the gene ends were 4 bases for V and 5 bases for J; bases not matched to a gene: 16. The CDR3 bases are TGCGCCAGCAGCCCTGCCGGGACAGGGAAAAACGAAGACGAGCAGTACTTC. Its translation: CASSPAGTGKNEDEQYF.

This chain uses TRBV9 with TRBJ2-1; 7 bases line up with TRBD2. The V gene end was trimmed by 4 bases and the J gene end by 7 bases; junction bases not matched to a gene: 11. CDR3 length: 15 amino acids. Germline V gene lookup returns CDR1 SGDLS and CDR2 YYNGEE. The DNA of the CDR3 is TGTGCCAGCAGCCGCGGGACTATCTCTACAAATGAGCAGTTCTTC. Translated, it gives CASSRGTISTNEQFF.

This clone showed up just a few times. CDR3 in amino acids: CASTPGQLRTGANVLTF. The CDR3 region has the DNA TGTGCCAGCACACCGGGACAGCTTAGAACTGGGGCCAACGTCCTGACTTTC. J is TRBJ2-6 and V is TRBV2, with 7 bases matching TRBD1. CDR3 length: 17 residues. J was trimmed by 2 bases and V by 7 bases; bases with no gene match: 11. CDR1 SNHLY and CDR2 FYNNEI come from the germline V gene.

The CDR3: CASSLVASPSSYEQYF. The CDR3 nucleotides are TGTGCCAGCAGCTTAGTAGCTAGCCCGAGCTCCTACGAGCAGTACTTC. The J gene is TRBJ2-7, the V gene TRBV7-2; D is perhaps TRBD2 (5 bases). Germline V gene lookup returns CDR1 SGHTA and CDR2 FQGNSA. The V end lost 1 base, the J end lost 0 bases, and 13 bases lay between the germline ends. The CDR3 has 16 residues.

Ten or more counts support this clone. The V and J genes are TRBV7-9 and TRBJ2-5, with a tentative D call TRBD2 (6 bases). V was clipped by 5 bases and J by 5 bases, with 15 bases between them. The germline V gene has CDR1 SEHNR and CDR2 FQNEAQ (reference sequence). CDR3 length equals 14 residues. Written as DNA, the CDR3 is TGTGCCAGCAGCCATAGCGGAAACCCGGAGACCCAGTACTTC. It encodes CASSHSGNPETQYF.

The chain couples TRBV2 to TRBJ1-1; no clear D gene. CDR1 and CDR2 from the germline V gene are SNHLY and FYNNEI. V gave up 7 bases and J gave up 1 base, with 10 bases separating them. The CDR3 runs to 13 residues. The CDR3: CASTRQANTEAFF. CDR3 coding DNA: TGTGCCAGCACCCGACAAGCGAACACTGAAGCTTTCTTT.

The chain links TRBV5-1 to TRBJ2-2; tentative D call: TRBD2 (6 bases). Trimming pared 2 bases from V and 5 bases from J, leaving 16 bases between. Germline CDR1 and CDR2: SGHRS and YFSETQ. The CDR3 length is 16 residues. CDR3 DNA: TGCGCCAGCAGCTTCCAAATGACTAGTGTAACCGGGGAGCTGTTTTTT. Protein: CASSFQMTSVTGELFF.

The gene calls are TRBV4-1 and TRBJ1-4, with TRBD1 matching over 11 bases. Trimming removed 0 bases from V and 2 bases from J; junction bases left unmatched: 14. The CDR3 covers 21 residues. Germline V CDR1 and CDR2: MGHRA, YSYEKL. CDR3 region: CASSQDPPGQGVLSTNEKLFF. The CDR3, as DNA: TGCGCCAGCAGCCAAGATCCACCGGGACAGGGGGTTCTTTCGACTAATGAAAAACTGTTTTTT.

CDR3 sequence: CASSSDSSSPLHF. CDR3 DNA sequence: TGTGCCAGCAGCTCGGACAGTTCCTCACCCCTCCACTTT. J is TRBJ1-6 and V is TRBV5-4, with a tentative D call TRBD1 (6 bases). Per germline, CDR1 SGHNT and CDR2 YYREEE (reference sequence). V was pared by 3 bases and J by 10 bases, with 11 bases between. The CDR3 has 13 residues.

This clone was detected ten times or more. CDR3: CASSQVYGEKLFF. As DNA, the CDR3 is TGTGCCAGCAGCCAAGTCTATGGTGAAAAACTGTTTTTT. This chain connects TRBV3-1 (or the pseudogene TRBV3-2) to TRBJ1-4; D ambiguous. The CDR3 is 13 residues long. Germline CDR1 LGHDT, CDR2 YNNKEL (reference sequence). Trimming removed 1 base at V and 7 bases at J, with 7 bases between.

The CDR3 here is CASSSLTKTTGGSGNTIYF. CDR3 nucleotide sequence: TGTGCCAGCAGCTCCCTAACCAAGACCACAGGGGGATCTGGAAACACCATATATTTT. The chain couples TRBV7-9 to TRBJ1-3, with TRBD1 identical over 8 bases. V gave up 4 bases and J gave up 1 base; unmatched junction bases: 15. Germline V gene data show CDR1 as SEHNR and CDR2 as FQNEAQ (reference sequence). This CDR3 is 19 amino acids long.

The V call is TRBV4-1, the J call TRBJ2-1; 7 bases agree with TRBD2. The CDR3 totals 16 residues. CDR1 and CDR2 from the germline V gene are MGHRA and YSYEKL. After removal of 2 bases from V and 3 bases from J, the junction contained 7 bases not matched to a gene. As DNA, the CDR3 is TGCGCCAGCAGCCAACGGCGGGAGAGTTTCTACAATGAGCAGTTCTTC. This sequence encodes CASSQRRESFYNEQFF.

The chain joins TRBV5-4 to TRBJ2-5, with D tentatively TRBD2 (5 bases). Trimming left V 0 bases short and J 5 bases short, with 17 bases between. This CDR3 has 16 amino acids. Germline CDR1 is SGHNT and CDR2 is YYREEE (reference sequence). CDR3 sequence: CASSLGRVLRGETQYF. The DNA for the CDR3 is TGTGCCAGCAGCTTGGGACGCGTACTCCGAGGGGAGACCCAGTACTTC.

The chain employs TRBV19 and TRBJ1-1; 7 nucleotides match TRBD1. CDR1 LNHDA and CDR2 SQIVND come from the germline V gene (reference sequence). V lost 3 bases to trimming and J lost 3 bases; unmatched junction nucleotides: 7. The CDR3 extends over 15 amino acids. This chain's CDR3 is CASSIGTAPDTEAFF. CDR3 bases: TGTGCCAGTAGTATTGGGACAGCGCCCGACACTGAAGCTTTCTTT.

The CDR3 DNA sequence: TGTGCCAGCAGGGAAGCGGGAATGGTTACCGGGGAGCTGTTTTTT. Translated: CASREAGMVTGELFF. The rearrangement links TRBV27 to TRBJ2-2; 7 nucleotides line up with TRBD2. The V gene's germline CDR1 is MNHEY and CDR2 SMNVEV (reference sequence). V trimming: 6 bases; J trimming: 5 bases; junction bases outside the gene matches: 9. This CDR3 is built from 15 residues.

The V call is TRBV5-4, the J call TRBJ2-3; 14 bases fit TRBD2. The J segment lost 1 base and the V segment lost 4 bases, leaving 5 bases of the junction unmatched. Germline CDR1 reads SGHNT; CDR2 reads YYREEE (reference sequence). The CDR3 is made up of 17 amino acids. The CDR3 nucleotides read TGTGCCAGCAGCCTGGGGACTAGCGGGAGAGGCACAGATACGCAGTATTTT. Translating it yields CASSLGTSGRGTDTQYF.

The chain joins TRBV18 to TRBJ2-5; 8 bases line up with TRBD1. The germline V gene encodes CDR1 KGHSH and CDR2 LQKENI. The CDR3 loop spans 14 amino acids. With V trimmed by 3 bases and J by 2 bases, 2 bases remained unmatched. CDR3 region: CASSPTGAQETQYF. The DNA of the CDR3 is TGTGCCAGCTCACCGACAGGGGCTCAAGAGACCCAGTACTTC.

CDR3 region: CAGSDRGYEQYF. The CDR3 DNA reads TGTGCCGGGTCGGACAGGGGATACGAGCAGTACTTC. The J gene is TRBJ2-7, the V gene TRBV21-1; the DNA was not compared with TRBD1, the D call given in the table. TRBV21-1 is marked as a pseudogene. The CDR3 runs 12 residues.

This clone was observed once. DNA of the CDR3: TGTGCCACCAGTGACATTACAGTCTCCTATGGCTACACCTTC. This gives the protein CATSDITVSYGYTF. The chain is built from TRBV24-1 and TRBJ1-2; D is ambiguous. Per germline, CDR1 KGHDR and CDR2 SFDVKD. V shed 4 bases and J shed 4 bases, with 12 bases lying between them. This CDR3 spans 14 amino acids.